The present entry profiles one TCR beta chain with its context. The sample belongs to a study of response to subunit inactivated influenza vaccine. TCRdb redid the calling of the RT-PCR reads with MiXCR, one entry per CDR3 protein. The sample has 800,000 or so distinct CDR3 sequences; around 20% are singletons. Per the germline V gene, CDR1 is SQVTM and CDR2 is ANQGSEA. The CDR3 is made up of 13 amino acids. Deletions cut 3 bases from V and 1 base from J, with 9 bases between. The material sequenced was PBMCs from blood, taken approximately 5 days after vaccination. The TCR was taken from a man in his fifties who received an inactivated influenza vaccine. The J gene is TRBJ2-5, the V gene TRBV29-1; D is possibly TRBD1 (5 bases). The CDR3, as DNA: TGCAGCGTTGAGTGGCAGGGCCAAGAGACCCAGTACTTC. This translates into CSVEWQGQETQYF.